Below are 20 T cell receptor beta chains sequenced from a single sample in a study of beta chain features in type 1 diabetes. The whole isolated RNA underwent reverse transcription, so sequencing captured expressed TCRB transcripts. Only in-frame clones appear in the TCRdb table, and some are missing; sequencing was by immunoSEQ multiplex PCR. The table records 150,000 to 190,000 clones, over 8.5% of them present only once. The sequencing input was central memory CD4+ T cells from blood. The receptors were sampled from a man between 18 and 29 years old in good health.

The chain combines TRBV5-1 with TRBJ2-7; weak D call: TRBD1 (6 bases). The CDR3 totals 16 residues. The ends were cut back, 1 base at V and 0 bases at J, with 14 bases in the middle. Germline V gene sequence: CDR1 SGHRS, CDR2 YFSETQ. The CDR3, as DNA: TGCGCCAGCAGCTTGACGACAGGTTCATCCTCCTACGAGCAGTACTTC. Amino acid sequence: CASSLTTGSSSYEQYF.

The V call is TRBV11-2, the J call TRBJ1-2, with D unclear. This CDR3 spans 11 amino acids. V was trimmed by 1 base and J by 4 bases, leaving 1 base between them. The germline V gene encodes CDR1 SGHAT and CDR2 FQNNGV. CDR3 residues: CASSLGYGYTF. CDR3 nucleotide sequence: TGTGCCAGCAGCTTAGGCTATGGCTACACCTTC. Together with reference TRBV11-2 and TRBJ1-2, the CDR3 gives the full variable domain: EAGVAQSPRYKIIEKRQSVAFWCNPISGHATLYWYQQILGQGPKLLIQFQNNGVVDDSQLPKDRFSAERLKGVDSTLKIQPAKLEDSAVYLCASSLGYGYTFGSGTRLTVV.

This chain joins TRBV6-5 and TRBJ2-5; D is possibly TRBD1 (5 bases). The CDR3 spans 15 residues. The germline V gene encodes CDR1 MNHEY and CDR2 SVGAGI. V was pared by 0 bases and J by 5 bases, with 13 bases between. The DNA for the CDR3 is TGTGCCAGCAGTTACTCGACAGCGAGGCACGAGACCCAGTACTTC. Residues: CASSYSTARHETQYF.

The chain carries TRBV9 and TRBJ2-6; the match to TRBD1 covers 9 bases. CDR3 size: 18 residues. Germline CDR1 is SGDLS and CDR2 is YYNGEE. Trimming removed 3 bases from V and 0 bases from J; junction bases left unmatched: 7. CDR3: CASSARTGAPSGANVLTF. CDR3 sequence (DNA): TGTGCCAGCAGCGCCCGGACAGGGGCCCCCTCTGGGGCCAACGTCCTGACTTTC.

This clone was seen a handful of times. The V gene is TRBV11-1, the J gene TRBJ2-1; D not resolved. CDR1 and CDR2 (germline): SGHAT, FQDESV (reference sequence). This CDR3 region has 11 residues. The V end lost 3 bases, the J end lost 9 bases, and 6 bases lay between the germline ends. This CDR3 is CASSFGIEQFF. The CDR3 DNA is TGTGCCAGCAGCTTTGGAATTGAGCAGTTCTTC.

This clone was picked up many times. This chain links TRBV15 with TRBJ2-1; 8 bases are a match to TRBD2. Trimming cost V 5 bases and J 8 bases; bases outside gene matches: 11. The germline gives CDR1 LNHNV, CDR2 YYDKDF (reference sequence). CDR3 length: 15 residues. This chain's CDR3 is CATSGYSGNGDEQFF. In DNA, the CDR3 is TGTGCCACCAGCGGGTATAGCGGGAATGGGGATGAGCAGTTCTTC.

The V and J genes are TRBV30 and TRBJ2-3, with 8 bases matching TRBD1. With V trimmed by 4 bases and J by 0 bases, 3 bases remained unmatched. CDR1 and CDR2 from the germline V gene are GTSNPN and SVGIG (reference sequence). This CDR3 contains 14 residues. The CDR3 sequence is CAWKRTGSTDTQYF. The CDR3 region has the DNA TGTGCCTGGAAAAGGACAGGGAGCACAGATACGCAGTATTTT.

V usage is TRBV18 and J usage is TRBJ1-2; D gene unclear. The CDR3 sequence is 13 residues long. Deletions cut 6 bases from V and 6 bases from J, with 14 bases between. Germline CDR1 and CDR2: KGHSH and LQKENI. As DNA, the CDR3 is TGTGCCAGCTCCCCCGACAAGAGGAATGGCTACACCTTC. It is translated as CASSPDKRNGYTF.

This chain joins TRBV4-3 and TRBJ2-7, with D unclear. Germline V gene lookup returns CDR1 LGHNA and CDR2 YSLEER. V lost 1 base and J lost 3, with 16 bases in between. The CDR3 loop spans 16 amino acids. DNA of the CDR3: TGCGCCAGCAGCCAAGGGCGCGTAGCCTTGGTCTACGAGCAGTACTTC. This codes for CASSQGRVALVYEQYF.

The sample holds many counts of this clone. This sequence joins TRBV10-3 and TRBJ1-3; TRBD1 aligns across 7 bases. This CDR3 region has 14 residues. V shed 11 bases and J 4 bases; nucleotides not matched to a gene: 11. CDR1 is ENHRY and CDR2 is SYGVKD in the germline V gene. The CDR3 sequence is CAGRDSQAGNTIYF. CDR3 bases: TGTGCCGGCCGGGACAGCCAAGCCGGAAACACCATATATTTT.

The V and J genes are TRBV15 and TRBJ2-7; perhaps D is TRBD1 or TRBD2 (6 bases each). The CDR3 is made up of 14 amino acids. The V end was cut by 5 bases, the J end by 5 bases, with 16 bases between. Germline assignment: CDR1 LNHNV and CDR2 YYDKDF (reference sequence). The CDR3 here is CATSLKGGSNEQYF. The CDR3 nucleotides are TGTGCCACCAGCCTGAAAGGGGGGTCCAACGAGCAGTACTTC.

This clone has a handful of counts. V gene TRBV29-1 combines with J gene TRBJ1-1; no clear D. Between the trimmed V and J ends, which lost 6 bases and 5 bases, there was a span of 22 bases. This CDR3 contains 15 residues. CDR1 SQVTM and CDR2 ANQGSEA come from the germline V gene. CDR3 sequence (DNA): TGCAGCGTCCTTCCTCAACCAAGGAGGATAACTGAAGCTTTCTTT. Amino acid sequence: CSVLPQPRRITEAFF.

The chain couples TRBV7-3 to TRBJ2-1, with 10 bases lining up with TRBD1. The CDR3 length is 16 residues. Germline CDR1 is SGHTA and CDR2 is FQGTGA. V shed 5 bases and J 7 bases; nucleotides not matched to a gene: 11. CDR3 residues: CASSPRDRGLKNEQFF. The DNA for the CDR3 is TGTGCCAGCAGCCCCAGGGACAGGGGCCTAAAGAATGAGCAGTTCTTC.

The chain employs TRBV6-6 and TRBJ2-2; D is uncertain. Germline V gene data show CDR1 as MNHNY and CDR2 as SVGAGI (reference sequence). Trimming took 3 bases from V and 0 from J, leaving 8 bases between them. The CDR3 length is 15 residues. In nucleotides, the CDR3 is TGTGCCAGCAGTTATGGAAGGCCGAACACCGGGGAGCTGTTTTTT. Translated: CASSYGRPNTGELFF.

The chain joins TRBV14 to TRBJ2-7; D gene uncertain. With 4 bases removed from V and 3 bases from J, the gap between germline ends came to 4 bases. The CDR3 runs to 11 residues. Germline assignment: CDR1 SGHDN and CDR2 FVKESK. Here the CDR3 reads CASSRDYEQYF. The DNA for the CDR3 is TGTGCCAGCAGCCGTGACTACGAGCAGTACTTC.

This clone occurred a few times. The chain is built from TRBV7-2 and TRBJ1-1, with TRBD1 as a possible D gene (6 bases). The CDR3 totals 17 residues. CDR1 SGHTA and CDR2 FQGNSA come from the germline V gene. The germline V and J ends were trimmed by 0 bases and 6 bases, with 20 bases remaining between them. The CDR3 sequence is CASSLAFRQGSPAEAFF. The CDR3 DNA follows: TGTGCCAGCAGCTTAGCGTTCAGGCAGGGGTCCCCCGCTGAAGCTTTCTTT. Full variable domain (outside the CDR3, taken from reference TRBV7-2 and TRBJ1-1): GAGVSQSPSNKVTEKGKDVELRCDPISGHTALYWYRQSLGQGLEFLIYFQGNSAPDKSGLPSDRFSAERTGGSVSTLTIQRTQQEDSAVYLCASSLAFRQGSPAEAFFGQGTRLTVV.

There are a few counts of this clone. The rearrangement links TRBV4-3 to TRBJ2-6; unclear D gene. With 1 base removed from V and 0 bases from J, the gap between germline ends came to 7 bases. Germline CDR1 LGHNA, CDR2 YSLEER. The CDR3 spans 16 residues. CDR3: CASSQGQTSGANVLTF. Written as DNA, the CDR3 is TGCGCCAGCAGCCAAGGGCAGACCTCTGGGGCCAACGTCCTGACTTTC.

This clone was observed a few times. The chain combines TRBV29-1 with TRBJ1-2; D is uncertain. This CDR3 spans 13 amino acids. In germline, CDR1 is SQVTM, CDR2 ANQGSEA. Trimming cost V 3 bases and J 5 bases, with 13 bases left between them. CDR3 DNA: TGCAGCGTTGACGCGTATTCCGATTATGGCTACACCTTC. As protein: CSVDAYSDYGYTF. Looking up the rest from reference TRBV29-1 and TRBJ1-2 gives the full variable domain: SAVISQKPSRDICQRGTSLTIQCQVDSQVTMMFWYRQQPGQSLTLIATANQGSEATYESGFVIDKFPISRPNLTFSTLTVSNMSPEDSSIYLCSVDAYSDYGYTFGSGTRLTVV.

The chain combines TRBV18 with TRBJ2-1, with D possibly being TRBD1 or TRBD2 (5 bases each). The CDR3 sequence is 13 residues long. V shed 3 bases and J shed 10 bases, with 13 bases lying between them. Per the germline V gene, CDR1 is KGHSH and CDR2 is LQKENI. CDR3 amino acids: CASSPGTLREQFF. CDR3 DNA sequence: TGTGCCAGCTCACCTGGGACCCTCCGGGAGCAGTTCTTC.

The chain employs TRBV25-1 and TRBJ1-1, with 8 bases fitting TRBD1. The CDR3 is made up of 16 amino acids. Germline lookup yields CDR1 MGHDK and CDR2 SYGVNS. Trimming took 0 bases from V and 3 from J; bases not matched to a gene: 6. Written as DNA, the CDR3 is TGTGCCAGCAGTGAATATGACAGGGGTTGGGACACTGAAGCTTTCTTT. This codes for CASSEYDRGWDTEAFF.